This T cell receptor beta chain was recovered during a study of blood T cell repertoires in COVID-19. Study-level information: T cells, B-cell-depleted T cells, or PBMCs supplied cDNA or gDNA.

Source study methods: Nucleated cell counts were estimated from reference gene primer amplification. Measured with immunoSEQ multiplex PCR; TCRdb has only the in-frame clones, and not every one. That table furnishes V, J and clone size, whereas the DNA furnished D and trimming. The sample carries some 530,000 clones, roughly 88% recorded once. Trimming left V 8 bases short and J 4 bases short, with 14 bases between. The CDR3 loop spans 14 amino acids. Germline V gives CDR1 SNHLY, CDR2 FYNNEI. The clonotype was recovered from a human donor in a cohort sampled during active COVID-19. Sequences were obtained from peripheral blood. The V gene is TRBV2, the J gene TRBJ2-2; D might be TRBD1 (5 bases). CDR3 sequence: CASGGQGGTGELFF. The CDR3 region has the DNA TGTGCCAGCGGTGGGCAGGGCGGCACCGGGGAGCTGTTTTTT. Filled out from reference TRBV2 and TRBJ2-2, the complete variable domain reads EPEVTQTPSHQVTQMGQEVILRCVPISNHLYFYWYRQILGQKVEFLVSFYNNEISEKSEIFDDQFSVERPDGSNFTLKIRSTKLEDSAMYFCASGGQGGTGELFFGEGSRLTVL.